These 25 T cell receptor beta chains were sequenced from one sample in a study of blood T cell repertoires in COVID-19. Generated by immunoSEQ multiplex PCR, the TCRdb table keeps only in-frame clones and is missing some. The sample lists approximately 170,000 clones, around 67% occurring once. The sequencing input was peripheral blood. The receptor set was obtained from a woman older than 75 with acute or convalescent COVID-19.

CDR3 nucleotides: TGTGCCAGCAGTTCGGGACAGGGTGCAAATCAGCCCCAGCATTTT. It specifies CASSSGQGANQPQHF. The V call is TRBV28, the J call TRBJ1-5, with 9 bases identical to TRBD1. This CDR3 is built from 15 residues. Losses at the gene ends were 4 bases for V and 4 bases for J; bases not matched to a gene: 5. Germline CDR1 and CDR2: MDHEN and SYDVKM.

The J gene is TRBJ2-2, the V gene TRBV2, with 9 nucleotides matching TRBD1. V lost 7 bases, J lost 4 bases, and 7 bases stayed unmatched. This CDR3 spans 15 amino acids. Germline V gene lookup returns CDR1 SNHLY and CDR2 FYNNEI. The CDR3 region has the DNA TGTGCCAGCATGGCGGTGACAGGGGGCACCGGGGAGCTGTTTTTT. This gives the protein CASMAVTGGTGELFF.

The genes are TRBV12-3 or TRBV12-4 and TRBJ1-1; D not certain. The CDR3 spans 13 residues. The V end was cut by 5 bases, the J end by 0 bases, with 7 bases between. This CDR3 is CASSNQMNTEAFF. CDR3 coding DNA: TGTGCCAGCAGTAACCAGATGAACACTGAAGCTTTCTTT.

V usage is TRBV28 and J usage is TRBJ2-7; a weak D match, TRBD2 (6 bases). There are 15 residues in the CDR3. V was trimmed by 8 bases and J by 0 bases, leaving 17 bases between them. Germline CDR1 and CDR2: MDHEN and SYDVKM. In DNA form, the CDR3 reads TGTGCCAGCGTTAGTAGCGGACCCTTCTCCTACGAGCAGTACTTC. This encodes CASVSSGPFSYEQYF.

This clone was seen only a few times. The CDR3 DNA reads TGTGCCAGCAGTCAACCTGGACAGGGACGCGAGGAAGCTTTCTTT. Residues: CASSQPGQGREEAFF. V gene TRBV3-1 (or the pseudogene TRBV3-2) combines with J gene TRBJ1-1; 8 bases match TRBD1. CDR3 length equals 15 residues. Germline V gene data show CDR1 as LGHDT and CDR2 as YNNKEL (reference sequence). The trim removed 6 bases at V and 8 bases at J, leaving 14 bases unmatched.

The chain couples TRBV28 to TRBJ1-6; D gene uncertain. Germline V gene data show CDR1 as MDHEN and CDR2 as SYDVKM. With 5 bases removed from V and 10 bases from J, the gap between germline ends came to 12 bases. CDR3 length: 13 residues. The CDR3 spells CASSPVAGSPLHF. CDR3 bases: TGTGCCAGCAGTCCCGTCGCAGGATCACCCCTCCACTTT.

The chain links TRBV19 to TRBJ1-1, with a possible D match to TRBD1 (6 bases). V lost 6 bases to trimming and J lost 1 base, with 15 bases between them. This CDR3 spans 15 amino acids. Looked up from germline, CDR1 is LNHDA and CDR2 is SQIVND (reference sequence). The CDR3 region has the DNA TGTGCCAGTAGGGAAACAGGGTATGGGAACACTGAAGCTTTCTTT. Protein product: CASRETGYGNTEAFF. The full variable domain, in which reference TRBV19 and TRBJ1-1 provide the parts outside the CDR3, is DGGITQSPKYLFRKEGQNVTLSCEQNLNHDAMYWYRQDPGQGLRLIYYSQIVNDFQKGDIAEGYSVSREKKESFPLTVTSAQKNPTAFYLCASRETGYGNTEAFFGQGTRLTVV.

This clone was seen only a few times. The chain is built from TRBV5-5 and TRBJ2-2; 7 bases are shared with TRBD2. Per germline, CDR1 SGHKS and CDR2 YYEKEE (reference sequence). This CDR3 is 16 amino acids long. The ends lost 0 bases at V and 3 bases at J; junction bases unmatched: 5. The CDR3 DNA reads TGTGCCAGCAGCTTGGTTGGCGGGAGCGACACCGGGGAGCTGTTTTTT. This codes for CASSLVGGSDTGELFF.

This chain uses TRBV2 with TRBJ1-3; TRBD1 matches at 8 bases. Germline CDR1 reads SNHLY; CDR2 reads FYNNEI. This CDR3 is 13 amino acids long. With 6 bases clipped from V and 2 bases from J, the junction kept 0 bases outside the gene matches. The chain's CDR3 is CASRTGAGNTIYF. CDR3 bases: TGTGCCAGCAGGACAGGGGCTGGAAACACCATATATTTT.

The rearrangement joins TRBV27 to TRBJ2-7; 7 positions agree with TRBD1. The germline V gene encodes CDR1 MNHEY and CDR2 SMNVEV (reference sequence). The CDR3 runs 15 residues. Unmatched junction bases numbered 12, after V lost 6 bases and J lost 4 bases. The CDR3 coding sequence is TGTGCCAGCAGACCCATCTACAGGGGACAGTACGAGCAGTACTTC. It translates to CASRPIYRGQYEQYF.

This clone has only a few counts. The CDR3 reads CASSIQGGGQPQHF. The CDR3 coding sequence is TGTGCCAGTAGTATCCAGGGTGGTGGTCAGCCCCAGCATTTT. The chain combines TRBV19 with TRBJ1-5, with D maybe TRBD1 (5 bases). Germline loops: CDR1 LNHDA, CDR2 SQIVND (reference sequence). V shed 3 bases and J shed 6 bases, with 12 bases lying between them. The CDR3 totals 14 residues. The full variable domain, in which reference TRBV19 and TRBJ1-5 provide the parts outside the CDR3, is DGGITQSPKYLFRKEGQNVTLSCEQNLNHDAMYWYRQDPGQGLRLIYYSQIVNDFQKGDIAEGYSVSREKKESFPLTVTSAQKNPTAFYLCASSIQGGGQPQHFGDGTRLSIL.

The chain combines TRBV10-1 with TRBJ1-1; no reliable D call. Germline-derived CDR1 and CDR2 are WNHNN and SYGVQD (reference sequence). This CDR3 is 15 amino acids long. The V end was cut by 0 bases, the J end by 3 bases, with 11 bases between. In nucleotides, the CDR3 is TGCGCCAGCAGTGAGTCGACTCGGGGATACACTGAAGCTTTCTTT. This codes for CASSESTRGYTEAFF.

In DNA form, the CDR3 reads TGCAGCGTTGAAAGACTAGCGGGCAACCGAAACAATGAGCAGTTCTTC. Amino acids: CSVERLAGNRNNEQFF. This rearrangement joins TRBV29-1 to TRBJ2-1; TRBD2 agrees at 10 bases. CDR1 is SQVTM and CDR2 is ANQGSEA in the germline V gene. The CDR3 covers 16 residues. V shed 2 bases, J shed 5 bases, and the junction held 9 bases outside the gene matches.

This clone was seen only once. This chain connects TRBV7-8 to TRBJ2-2; 14 bases align to TRBD2. Unmatched junction bases numbered 7, after V lost 5 bases and J lost 2 bases. Germline CDR1 is SGHVS and CDR2 is FQNEAQ. CDR3 length: 18 residues. This CDR3 reads CASSLVTSGRVNTGELFF. The CDR3 coding sequence is TGTGCCAGCAGCCTCGTGACTAGCGGGAGGGTAAACACCGGGGAGCTGTTTTTT.

The chain uses TRBV6-5 and TRBJ1-5; D not resolved. The germline V gene encodes CDR1 MNHEY and CDR2 SVGAGI. V lost 2 bases, J lost 9 bases, and 14 bases lay in between. The CDR3 spans 14 residues. CDR3 residues: CASSYDGGPSPQHF. The CDR3 DNA reads as TGTGCCAGCAGTTACGACGGCGGTCCTTCGCCCCAGCATTTT.

The chain links TRBV7-9 to TRBJ2-7, with 8 bases fitting TRBD1. V shed 5 bases and J 4 bases; nucleotides not matched to a gene: 13. Germline lookup yields CDR1 SEHNR and CDR2 FQNEAQ (reference sequence). CDR3 length: 16 amino acids. CDR3 amino acids: CASSTTDRGLLYEQYF. DNA of the CDR3: TGTGCCAGCAGCACGACCGACAGGGGCCTTCTATACGAGCAGTACTTC.

This clone was observed a few times. The chain links TRBV9 to TRBJ2-1; 9 bases agree with TRBD2. The V gene end was trimmed by 4 bases and the J gene end by 4 bases; junction bases not matched to a gene: 6. This CDR3 has 15 amino acids. Germline lookup yields CDR1 SGDLS and CDR2 YYNGEE. The CDR3 DNA follows: TGTGCCAGCAGCCCCGGACTAGCGAAATACAATGAGCAGTTCTTC. Translation: CASSPGLAKYNEQFF. Combining the CDR3 with reference TRBV9 and TRBJ2-1 gives the whole variable domain DSGVTQTPKHLITATGQRVTLRCSPRSGDLSVYWYQQSLDQGLQFLIQYYNGEERAKGNILERFSAQQFPDLHSELNLSSLELGDSALYFCASSPGLAKYNEQFFGPGTRLTVL.

V is TRBV5-1 and J is TRBJ2-4, with D unclear. CDR3 length: 15 amino acids. Per the germline V gene, CDR1 is SGHRS and CDR2 is YFSETQ. V was shortened by 4 bases and J by 1 base, with 12 bases between the two germline ends. The CDR3 sequence is CASSTRVEAKNIQYF. For the CDR3, the DNA is TGCGCCAGCAGCACCCGGGTGGAGGCCAAAAACATTCAGTACTTC.

The chain has TRBV7-9 and TRBJ2-5; 10 positions match TRBD1. The CDR3 covers 17 residues. V lost 7 bases to trimming and J lost 4 bases; unmatched junction nucleotides: 15. CDR1 is SEHNR and CDR2 is FQNEAQ in the germline V gene (reference sequence). The CDR3 reads CASTSDRGRANGETQYF. CDR3 DNA: TGTGCCAGCACCTCAGACAGGGGGCGCGCCAATGGAGAGACCCAGTACTTC.

This chain connects TRBV9 to TRBJ2-3, with a tentative D call TRBD2 (7 bases). CDR1 is SGDLS, CDR2 YYNGEE, per germline. Trimming took off 2 bases at V and 5 bases at J, with 18 bases between the two ends. The CDR3 is 16 residues long. The CDR3 region is CASSVVGGEPGDTQYF. CDR3 DNA sequence: TGTGCCAGCAGCGTGGTAGGGGGGGAGCCTGGAGATACGCAGTATTTT.

V gene TRBV28 combines with J gene TRBJ1-4; 7 nucleotides line up with TRBD1. Trimming took 6 bases from V and 3 from J; bases not matched to a gene: 16. The CDR3 loop spans 18 amino acids. Germline V gene data show CDR1 as MDHEN and CDR2 as SYDVKM. CDR3 DNA sequence: TGTGCCAGCAGCCCACAGGCGGGACAGCAAAGCTCTAATGAAAAACTGTTTTTT. Translation gives CASSPQAGQQSSNEKLFF. The full variable domain, in which reference TRBV28 and TRBJ1-4 provide the parts outside the CDR3, is DVKVTQSSRYLVKRTGEKVFLECVQDMDHENMFWYRQDPGLGLRLIYFSYDVKMKEKGDIPEGYSVSREKKERFSLILESASTNQTSMYLCASSPQAGQQSSNEKLFFGSGTQLSVL.

This clone was detected only once. DNA of the CDR3: TGTGCCAGCAGCTCTACAGGGAATAGCAATCAGCCCCAGCATTTT. This gives the protein CASSSTGNSNQPQHF. This chain connects TRBV9 to TRBJ1-5; D is perhaps TRBD1 (6 bases). V lost 4 bases and J 0 bases, leaving 11 bases between the germline ends. Germline V gene sequence: CDR1 SGDLS, CDR2 YYNGEE. The CDR3 has 15 amino acids.

This clone occurred a few times. The chain links TRBV2 to TRBJ1-4, with D possibly being TRBD1 (5 bases). The CDR3 runs 16 residues. The germline gives CDR1 SNHLY, CDR2 FYNNEI. The V gene lost 7 bases and the J gene lost 13 bases, with 28 bases spanning the gap. CDR3 DNA sequence: TGTGCCAGCACCCCACCGAGGGACTCATCGAGTTCAGGACTGTTTTTT. It specifies CASTPPRDSSSSGLFF.

This chain connects TRBV19 to TRBJ2-5; D uncertain. Between the trimmed V and J ends, which lost 4 bases and 3 bases, there was a span of 9 bases. The CDR3 spans 13 residues. CDR1 LNHDA and CDR2 SQIVND come from the germline V gene (reference sequence). The CDR3 spells CASSTGMEETQYF. The CDR3 DNA reads TGTGCCAGTAGTACAGGAATGGAAGAGACCCAGTACTTC.

This clone was observed at least ten times. CDR3 nucleotide sequence: TGTGCCAGTAAGACTAGCGGAGTTAACAATGAGCAGTTCTTC. Translated: CASKTSGVNNEQFF. The chain joins TRBV2 to TRBJ2-1, with 9 positions matching TRBD2. CDR3 length: 14 amino acids. After removal of 9 bases from V and 5 bases from J, the junction contained 8 bases not matched to a gene. CDR1 and CDR2 (germline): SNHLY, FYNNEI.